Below are 17 T cell receptor beta chains sequenced from a single sample in a study of T-cell reconstitution after alpha-beta-depleted transplantation in children (dated by TCRdb to 2016 to 2017). Preparation of the library involved PCR. For sequencing, an Illumina HiSeq 2500 was employed. TCR library preparation used molecular barcoding, with unique molecular identifiers applied to normalize quantification of the TCRbeta repertoire. TCRdb ran its own pipeline on the public reads, namely fastp trimming at Q25 and MiXCR clone calling, and kept in-frame beta chains. Each record represents a unique CDR3 protein, reported with the most common genes and DNA among its rows. The table for this sample lists 85,000 to 120,000 distinct CDR3 sequences; 7% to 8% of them were counted only once. The top ten clonotypes cover about 15% of the sample. The treatment or condition label, as the study defines it: allogeneic hematopoietic cell transplantation with graft depleted of TCRalphabeta T cells and CD19 B cells.

The sample here was PBMCs, taken before TCRalphabeta/CD19-depleted stem cell transplant. These TCRs come from a boy aged 2 to 10 with acute lymphoblastic leukemia, due to receive a stem cell transplant.

This clonotype came up many times. This rearrangement joins TRBV5-1 to TRBJ2-1; 8 positions agree with TRBD1. Looked up from germline, CDR1 is SGHRS and CDR2 is YFSETQ. Trimming removed 2 bases from V and 4 bases from J; junction bases left unmatched: 8. This CDR3 is built from 16 residues. CDR3 in DNA: TGCGCCAGCAGCTTCATTGGAACAGGGGGGTACAATGAGCAGTTCTTC. The encoded protein is CASSFIGTGGYNEQFF.

This clonotype appeared a few times. The chain couples TRBV20-1 to TRBJ2-7, with D uncertain. Germline CDR1 DFQATT, CDR2 SNEGSKA (reference sequence). The CDR3 has 12 residues. V was clipped by 3 bases and J by 4 bases, with 10 bases between them. CDR3 amino acids: CSASEAVYEQYF. CDR3 bases: TGCAGTGCTAGCGAGGCCGTTTACGAGCAGTACTTC.

This clonotype came up a few times. The V and J genes are TRBV12-3 or TRBV12-4 and TRBJ2-1; the D is unclear. The CDR3 runs 12 residues. V shed 3 bases and J shed 10 bases, with 10 bases lying between them. The CDR3 DNA is TGTGCCAGCAGTTTTGAGGCCGGGGAGCAGTTCTTC. Translating it yields CASSFEAGEQFF.

This clonotype came up a few times. This chain links TRBV6-5 with TRBJ2-3; either TRBD1 or TRBD2 may fit D (6 bases each). Trimming stripped 5 bases from V and 4 bases from J, with 22 bases between. The CDR3 sequence is 17 residues long. Germline V CDR1 and CDR2: MNHEY, SVGAGI. CDR3 amino acids: CASSRQTGASSPDTQYF. CDR3 sequence (DNA): TGTGCCAGCAGTCGACAGACGGGGGCGTCATCGCCAGATACGCAGTATTTT.

This clonotype was observed at least ten times. This chain uses TRBV6-6 with TRBJ2-5; D is unclear. Trimming removed 8 bases at V and 4 bases at J, with 8 bases between. The CDR3 has 11 amino acids. Germline CDR1 is MNHNY and CDR2 is SVGAGI (reference sequence). CDR3 loop: CASEYSETQYF. For the CDR3, the DNA is TGTGCCAGCGAATATTCAGAGACCCAGTACTTC.

This clonotype came up many times. This chain joins TRBV21-1 and TRBJ2-5. TRBV21-1 is termed a pseudogene. The CDR3 has 10 amino acids. The CDR3, as DNA: TGTGCCAGCAGCAAAGAGACCCAGTACTTC. Protein: CASSKETQYF.

The chain recombines TRBV15 with TRBJ2-2; 8 positions match TRBD1. V lost 3 bases and J lost 4; bases outside the gene matches: 4. Germline assignment: CDR1 LNHNV and CDR2 YYDKDF (reference sequence). There are 15 residues in the CDR3. The CDR3 loop reads CATSSLDRGTGELFF. CDR3 sequence (DNA): TGTGCCACCAGCAGTCTCGACAGGGGCACCGGGGAGCTGTTTTTT. Drawing the rest from reference TRBV15 and TRBJ2-2, the complete variable domain is DAMVIQNPRYQVTQFGKPVTLSCSQTLNHNVMYWYQQKSSQAPKLLFHYYDKDFNNEADTPDNFQSRRPNTSFCFLDIRSPGLGDTAMYLCATSSLDRGTGELFFGEGSRLTVL.

The chain recombines TRBV11-1 with TRBJ1-4, with 11 positions matching TRBD1. The CDR3 has 17 amino acids. V trimming: 5 bases; J trimming: 0 bases; junction bases outside the gene matches: 5. Germline V gene data show CDR1 as SGHAT and CDR2 as FQDESV (reference sequence). The CDR3 DNA is TGTGCCAGCAGCCCTGGGGACAGGGGGGCAACTAATGAAAAACTGTTTTTT. Its protein product is CASSPGDRGATNEKLFF.

This clonotype was recorded at least ten times. The chain couples TRBV12-3 or TRBV12-4 to TRBJ1-1; maybe TRBD1 (6 bases). The CDR3 totals 12 residues. The V and J ends lost 4 bases and 8 bases respectively, with 11 bases between them. DNA of the CDR3: TGTGCCAGCAGTTGGAGACAGGCCGAAGCTTTCTTT. It translates to CASSWRQAEAFF.

In its sample, this clonotype was seen a few times. The rearrangement joins TRBV4-1 to TRBJ1-4; 8 bases agree with TRBD1. The CDR3 sequence is 17 residues long. V shed 4 bases and J 7 bases; nucleotides not matched to a gene: 14. The germline V gene has CDR1 MGHRA and CDR2 YSYEKL. This CDR3 reads CASSLGGGRGRGEKLFF. As DNA, the CDR3 is TGCGCCAGCAGCCTGGGTGGGGGCAGGGGGCGAGGTGAAAAACTGTTTTTT.

J is TRBJ2-5 and V is TRBV5-1, with 10 bases fitting TRBD2. The CDR3 contains 14 residues. Trimming took 5 bases from V and 4 from J; bases not matched to a gene: 5. CDR1 SGHRS and CDR2 YFSETQ come from the germline V gene. As DNA, the CDR3 is TGCGCCAGCAGTACTAGCGGGGCCCCAGAGACCCAGTACTTC. Translating gives CASSTSGAPETQYF.

This clonotype appeared many times. The rearrangement links TRBV6-5 to TRBJ2-3; TRBD1 aligns across 8 bases. This CDR3 region has 11 residues. CDR1 is MNHEY, CDR2 SVGAGI, per germline. J lost 7 bases, V lost 10 bases, and 4 bases had no gene match. The DNA for the CDR3 is TGTGCCACTTACAGGGGGAATACGCAGTATTTT. Translating gives CATYRGNTQYF.

The J gene is TRBJ2-6, the V gene TRBV20-1, with D possibly TRBD2 on 6 matching bases. The CDR3 runs 17 residues. Germline V gives CDR1 DFQATT, CDR2 SNEGSKA (reference sequence). Trimming pared 2 bases from V and 0 bases from J, leaving 14 bases between. CDR3 coding DNA: TGCAGTGCTAGAAGTAGCGGACGGCTCTCTGGGGCCAACGTCCTGACTTTC. It translates to CSARSSGRLSGANVLTF.

This clonotype has a handful of counts. The chain links TRBV12-3 or TRBV12-4 to TRBJ2-7; 7 bases are shared with TRBD1. V lost 7 bases, J lost 7 bases, and 16 bases stayed unmatched. The CDR3 covers 15 residues. The CDR3, as DNA: TGTGCCAGCACCTTTAGAGGGACAGCGTCGGAAGAGCAGTACTTC. The encoded protein is CASTFRGTASEEQYF.

The V and J genes are TRBV20-1 and TRBJ2-2; no reliable D call. The germline V and J ends were trimmed by 6 bases and 0 bases, with 20 bases remaining between them. The CDR3 has 17 residues. CDR1 and CDR2 from the germline V gene are DFQATT and SNEGSKA (reference sequence). DNA for the CDR3: TGCAGTGCCTACCAGCGTAGGCCTATTGCGAACACCGGGGAGCTGTTTTTT. Residues: CSAYQRRPIANTGELFF.

This clonotype was counted a few times. The rearrangement uses TRBV20-1 and TRBJ1-2, with no clear D. The CDR3 contains 12 residues. CDR1 and CDR2 from the germline V gene are DFQATT and SNEGSKA (reference sequence). The V gene lost 6 bases and the J gene lost 0 bases, with 8 bases spanning the gap. This CDR3 reads CSARDTNYGYTF. CDR3 DNA: TGCAGTGCACGCGACACTAACTATGGCTACACCTTC.

This clonotype has ten or more counts. The chain has TRBV18 and TRBJ1-3, with D possibly being TRBD1 (5 bases). With 6 bases removed from V and 0 bases from J, the gap between germline ends came to 15 bases. CDR1 is KGHSH, CDR2 LQKENI, per germline. This CDR3 has 16 amino acids. The CDR3 protein is CASSPDSPDSGNTIYF. The CDR3 coding sequence is TGTGCCAGCTCCCCCGACAGCCCGGACTCTGGAAACACCATATATTTT.